The source of this TCR beta chain is a study of blood T cells in healthy people across ages. General study findings and limits: From one million sequenced T cells, diversity estimates were lower bounds.

The CDR3 length is 13 residues. V was cut by 3 bases and J by 2 bases, with 10 bases left in between. CDR1 is SQVTM and CDR2 is ANQGSEA in the germline V gene. Together with a sample-barcoded 5' primer, a J-beta primer mix was included in a second PCR lasting roughly 6 to 12 cycles. Every molecule of cDNA carried a tag from a template-switch adaptor with 12 random nucleotides. TCRdb passed the 5' RACE reads through MiXCR, listing each CDR3 protein once. The table lists about 680,000 distinct CDR3 sequences, 49% of them singletons, with about a third in the top ten. The table lists this clonotype with a few counts. As yet, its antigen is unknown. The donors, all healthy, were Caucasians living in Russia, aged about 6 to 100.

The sequencing sample was made of blood. This TCR came from a woman between 55 and 75 years old in good health. The V gene is TRBV29-1, the J gene TRBJ2-5; D unclear. This chain's CDR3 is CSVDRHGQETQYF. In DNA form, the CDR3 reads TGCAGCGTTGATCGGCACGGACAAGAGACCCAGTACTTC. Complete variable domain (other parts from reference TRBV29-1 and TRBJ2-5): SAVISQKPSRDICQRGTSLTIQCQVDSQVTMMFWYRQQPGQSLTLIATANQGSEATYESGFVIDKFPISRPNLTFSTLTVSNMSPEDSSIYLCSVDRHGQETQYFGPGTRLLVL.